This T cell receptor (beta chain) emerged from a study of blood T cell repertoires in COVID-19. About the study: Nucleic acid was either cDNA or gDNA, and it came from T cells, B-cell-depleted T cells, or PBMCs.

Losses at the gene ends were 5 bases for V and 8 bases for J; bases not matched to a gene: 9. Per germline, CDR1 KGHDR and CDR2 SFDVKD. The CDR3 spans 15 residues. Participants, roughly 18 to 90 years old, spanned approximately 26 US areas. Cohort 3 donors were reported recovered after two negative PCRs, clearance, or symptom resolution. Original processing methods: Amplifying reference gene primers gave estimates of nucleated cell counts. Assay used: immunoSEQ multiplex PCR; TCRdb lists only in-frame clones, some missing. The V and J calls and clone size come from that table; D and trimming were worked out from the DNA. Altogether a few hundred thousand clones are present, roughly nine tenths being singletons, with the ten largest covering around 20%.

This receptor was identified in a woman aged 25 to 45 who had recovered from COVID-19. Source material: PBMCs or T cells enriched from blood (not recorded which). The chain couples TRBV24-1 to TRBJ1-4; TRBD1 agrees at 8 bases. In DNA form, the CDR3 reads TGTGCCACCAGTGTGACGCAGGGGGCGGGAGAAAAACTGTTTTTT. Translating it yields CATSVTQGAGEKLFF.